This T cell receptor (beta chain) was recorded in a study of OX40 agonist ivuxolimab in advanced cancers. Study summary: Partial responses occurred in three patients (one hepatocellular carcinoma, two cutaneous melanoma).

The CDR3 is 14 residues long. Trimming removed 3 bases at V and 5 bases at J, with 14 bases between. Germline V lookup: CDR1 SGDLS, CDR2 YYNGEE. Sequencing used immunoSEQ multiplex PCR; TCRdb keeps in-frame clones, though not all of them. Among approximately 74,000 clones, 85% to 95% were seen once, and the ten largest hold approximately 0.32%. The TCR comes from an adult with an advanced solid tumor such as melanoma, head and neck, liver or kidney cancer. The sequencing here drew on CD4+ or CD8+ T cells sorted from blood, taken in a trial of the OX40 agonist ivuxolimab. J is TRBJ2-5 and V is TRBV9, with unresolved D. CDR3 amino acids: CASSEEGIGETQYF. Written as DNA, the CDR3 is TGTGCCAGCAGCGAAGAAGGGATTGGGGAGACCCAGTACTTC.